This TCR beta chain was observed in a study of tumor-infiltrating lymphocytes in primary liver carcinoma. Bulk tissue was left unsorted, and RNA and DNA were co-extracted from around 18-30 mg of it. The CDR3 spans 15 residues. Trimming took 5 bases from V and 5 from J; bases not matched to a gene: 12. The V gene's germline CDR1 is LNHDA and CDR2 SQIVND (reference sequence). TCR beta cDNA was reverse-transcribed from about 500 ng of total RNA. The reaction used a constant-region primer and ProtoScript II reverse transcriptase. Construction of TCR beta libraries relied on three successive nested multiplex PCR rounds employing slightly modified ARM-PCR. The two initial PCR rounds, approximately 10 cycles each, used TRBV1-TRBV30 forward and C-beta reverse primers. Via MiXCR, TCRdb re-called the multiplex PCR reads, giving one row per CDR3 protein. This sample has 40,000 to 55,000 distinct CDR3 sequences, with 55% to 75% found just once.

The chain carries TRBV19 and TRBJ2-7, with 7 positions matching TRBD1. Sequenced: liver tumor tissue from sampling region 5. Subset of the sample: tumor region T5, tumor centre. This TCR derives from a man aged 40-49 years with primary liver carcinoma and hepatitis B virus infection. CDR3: CASSPLTGSYDEQYF. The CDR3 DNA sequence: TGTGCCAGTAGTCCCCTGACAGGGAGTTACGACGAGCAGTACTTC. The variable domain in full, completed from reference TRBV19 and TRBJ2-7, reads DGGITQSPKYLFRKEGQNVTLSCEQNLNHDAMYWYRQDPGQGLRLIYYSQIVNDFQKGDIAEGYSVSREKKESFPLTVTSAQKNPTAFYLCASSPLTGSYDEQYFGPGTRLTVT.